This TCR beta chain was retrieved from a study of CD8 T cells in ankylosing spondylitis. Whole-study findings and limits: In peripheral blood, disease-linked CD8+ clones occurred at relatively low frequencies. Enrichment of disease-linked clones was reportedly significant in matched ankylosing spondylitis synovial fluid. A TCR beta motif made of 7 to 9 highly homologous variants seemed typical of ankylosing spondylitis blood. A subset of motif variants has previously been described in the synovial fluid and blood of reactive arthritis.

Germline CDR1 reads SQVTM; CDR2 reads ANQGSEA. V lost 3 bases to trimming and J lost 2 bases, with 9 bases between them. This CDR3 spans 13 amino acids. This clonotype has ten or more counts. Antigen: not known. As the method for making TCR beta libraries, quantitative 5'-RACE with molecular barcodes was used. TCRdb reprocessed the 5' RACE reads via MiXCR and lists one record per CDR3 protein. The sample holds about 220,000 distinct CDR3 sequences, approximately 7.4% seen once. This TCR came from a male donor with ankylosing spondylitis. Sequenced input: blood, either unsorted or a sorted T cell fraction (not recorded which). The V gene is TRBV29-1, the J gene TRBJ2-3, with D possibly TRBD1 on 5 matching bases. CDR3 sequence reads: CSVDQGLTDTQYF. The CDR3 DNA sequence: TGCAGCGTTGACCAGGGTCTCACAGATACGCAGTATTTT.